This T cell receptor beta chain was identified during a study of shared clonotypes between healthy human individuals. The authors loaded approximately 220 ng DNA, 30,000 to 35,000 T cell genomes, into sorted-subset replicate PCRs. Generated by immunoSEQ multiplex PCR, the TCRdb table keeps only in-frame clones and is missing some. Here the sample spans about 2,500,000 clones, more than 80% being singletons. Germline CDR1 MNHEY, CDR2 SVGAGI. The ends were cut back, 0 bases at V and 10 bases at J, with 7 bases in the middle. The CDR3 runs to 13 residues. This receptor was obtained from a man between 18 and 29 years old in good health. Sequencing was performed on naive CD4+ T cells sorted from blood. Subset specified: CD45RA+ positively selected. The V call is TRBV6-5, the J call TRBJ1-6; D is unresolved. The CDR3, as DNA: TGTGCCAGCAGTTACTCGGCCCACTCACCCCTCCACTTT. Translating gives CASSYSAHSPLHF.